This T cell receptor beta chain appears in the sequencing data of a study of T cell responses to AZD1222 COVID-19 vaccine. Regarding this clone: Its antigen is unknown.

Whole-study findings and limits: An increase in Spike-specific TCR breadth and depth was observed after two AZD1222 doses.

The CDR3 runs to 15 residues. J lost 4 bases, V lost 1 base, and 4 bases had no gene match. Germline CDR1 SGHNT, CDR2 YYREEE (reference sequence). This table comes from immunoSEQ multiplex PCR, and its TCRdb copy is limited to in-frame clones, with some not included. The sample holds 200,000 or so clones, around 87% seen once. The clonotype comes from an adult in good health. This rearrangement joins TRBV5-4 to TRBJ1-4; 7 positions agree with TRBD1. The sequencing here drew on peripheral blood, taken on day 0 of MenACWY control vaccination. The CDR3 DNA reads TGTGCCAGCAGCTTGCCGGGACAGTATAATGAAAAACTGTTTTTT. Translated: CASSLPGQYNEKLFF. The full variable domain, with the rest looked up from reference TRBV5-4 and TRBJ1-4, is ETGVTQSPTHLIKTRGQQVTLRCSSQSGHNTVSWYQQALGQGPQFIFQYYREEENGRGNFPPRFSGLQFPNYSSELNVNALELDDSALYLCASSLPGQYNEKLFFGSGTQLSVL.